This T cell receptor beta chain appears in the sequencing data of a study of CD8 T cells in ankylosing spondylitis. TCRdb independently ran MiXCR on the 5' RACE reads; one entry per CDR3 protein. The table has around 300,000 distinct CDR3 sequences, roughly 15% seen once. V was shortened by 0 bases and J by 4 bases, with 7 bases between the two germline ends. The length of the CDR3 is 14 residues. CDR1 and CDR2 from the germline V gene are ENHRY and SYGVKD. Many counts were recorded for this clonotype. Sequencing was done on a sample of blood, either unsorted or a sorted T cell fraction (not recorded which). The rearrangement links TRBV10-3 to TRBJ1-5; D gene uncertain. This clonotype originated in a male donor with ankylosing spondylitis or in good health (not recorded which). The CDR3 DNA sequence: TGTGCCATCAGTGAGTCTGGCACAAATCAGCCCCAGCATTTT. This codes for CAISESGTNQPQHF.